This note documents a single TCR beta chain sequence. This clonotype was picked up a small number of times. The antigen it binds to is not known. Base-call qualities are not available, and no considerably larger clone is one nucleotide away. The sample is drawn from a study of T-cell memory formation after mild COVID-19 listed by TCRdb under 2021. In the study overall: TCR sequence clusters from the two donors were largely donor specific. Two young, previously healthy adult volunteers made up the cohort, one male and one female. In a couple of donors, T-cell clones that expanded and contracted after mild COVID-19 were followed by sequencing TCRalpha and TCRbeta repertoires longitudinally. Findings and caveats that apply to the study as a whole: Balanced CD4/CD8 phenotypes were observed for clones contracting from day 15 to 85, whereas a bias towards CD4+ was observed for a second wave of clones expanding from day 15 to 37. Only a couple of mild cases were covered by the study, and larger cohorts that include severe cases with pre-infection samples were considered necessary. Some responding clones were detected in pre-infection memory, which suggested that pre-existing cross-reactive memory T cells had joined the SARS-CoV-2 response. SARS-CoV-2 specificity was not confirmed for the second-wave clones peaking on day 37. Contracting CD4+ clones were found mainly in CM and EM memory subsets, while CD8+ clones were enriched in EMRA.

CDR1 and CDR2 (SGHRS, YFSETQ) derive from the germline V gene. V is clipped by 0 bases and J by 6 bases, and the sequence between their germline boundaries is 9 bases long. The CDR3 numbers 13 residues from cysteine through phenylalanine. Left in the record is the CDR3 DNA by itself, 39 bases read in frame from the first base. Sequencing was carried out with an Illumina NovaSeq 6000. cDNA libraries for TCRalpha and TCRbeta were prepared by 5'RACE using constant-segment primers, with sample barcodes and unique molecular identifiers added. Trizol reagent was used to extract RNA from every sample. Libraries were amplified in two PCR steps, with a second sample barcode and Illumina TruSeq adapters added in the second step. Libraries were sequenced on an Illumina NovaSeq with 2 x 150 bp paired-end reads. As for how the authors treated the data: Demultiplexing of reads and collapsing into UMI-guided consensus sequences were performed with migec v1.2.7. Using mixcr v2.1.11, the UMI consensuses were aligned to TRA and TRB V and J templates and assembled into clonotypes. A clonotype was counted as expanded or contracted only when both edgeR and NoisET called the clonotype significant, with the noise models trained on biological replicates. For edgeR calls, the cutoffs were a false discovery rate-adjusted p below 0.01 and a log2 fold-change threshold of 1. As an exploratory analysis of dynamics, PCA with hierarchical clustering was applied to max-normalized trajectories of the 1000 most abundant clonotypes. Each responding clone was given a CD4 or CD8 phenotype based on the CD4+ and CD8+ repertoires, which had been sequenced separately. TCRdb ran its own pipeline on the public reads, namely fastp trimming at Q25 and MiXCR clone calling, and kept in-frame beta chains. Each CDR3 protein gets just one entry, which takes the most common genes and DNA from the rows behind it. TCRdb, rather than the study authors, made the V and J calls. The sample includes 40,000 to 60,000 distinct CDR3 sequences, with approximately 9% observed a single time. The ten largest make up approximately 12% of the sample.

Ficoll-Paque density gradient centrifugation was the method used to isolate PBMCs. What was sequenced was PBMCs or a T cell subset sorted from them (not recorded which). The sequence came from an adult woman who had mild COVID-19 (a few samples of this study predate the infection). The sample titles of this study are shuffled in the database, so cell type and time point are left out; the donor was told from shared clones. This sequence uses TRBV5-1 and TRBJ1-2; the D gene cannot be named for sure. The CDR3 protein sequence reads: CASSLDSLDGYTF. The DNA sequence is TGCGCCAGCAGCTTGGACAGCCTCGATGGCTACACCTTC.